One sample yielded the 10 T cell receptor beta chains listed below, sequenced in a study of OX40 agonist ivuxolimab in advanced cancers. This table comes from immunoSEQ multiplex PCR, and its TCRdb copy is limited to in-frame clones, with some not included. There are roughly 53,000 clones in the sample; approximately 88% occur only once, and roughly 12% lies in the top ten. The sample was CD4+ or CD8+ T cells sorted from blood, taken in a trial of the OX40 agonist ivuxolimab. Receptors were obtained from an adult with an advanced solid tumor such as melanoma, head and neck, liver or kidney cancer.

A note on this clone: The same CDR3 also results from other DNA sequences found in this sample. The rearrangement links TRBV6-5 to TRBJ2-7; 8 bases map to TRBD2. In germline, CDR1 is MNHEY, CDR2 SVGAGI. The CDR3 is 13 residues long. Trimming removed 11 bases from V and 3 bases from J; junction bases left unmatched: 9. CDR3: CARGGRFSYEQYV. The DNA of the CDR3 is TGTGCCCGGGGGGGCCGCTTTAGCTACGAGCAGTACGTC.

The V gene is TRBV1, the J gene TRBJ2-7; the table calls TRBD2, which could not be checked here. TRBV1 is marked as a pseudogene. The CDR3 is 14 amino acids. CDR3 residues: CTSVSGGEGGEQYV. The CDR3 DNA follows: TGCACCAGCGTCAGCGGGGGGGAGGGAGGGGAGCAGTACGTC.

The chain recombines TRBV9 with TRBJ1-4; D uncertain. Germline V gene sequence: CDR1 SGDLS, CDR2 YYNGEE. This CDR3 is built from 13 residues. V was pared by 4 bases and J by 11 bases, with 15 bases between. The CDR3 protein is CASSSNLGGKLFF. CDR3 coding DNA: TGTGCCAGCAGCTCAAACCTCGGTGGGAAACTGTTTTTT.

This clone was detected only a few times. Written as DNA, the CDR3 is TGTGCCAGCAGGTCCGGGCCGGATAGCAATCAGCCCCAGCATTTT. Protein product: CASRSGPDSNQPQHF. The chain combines TRBV28 with TRBJ1-5; no clear D. This CDR3 is 15 amino acids long. Germline loops: CDR1 MDHEN, CDR2 SYDVKM. V lost 6 bases to trimming and J lost 0 bases, with 12 bases between them. Supplemented by reference TRBV28 and TRBJ1-5, the full variable domain reads DVKVTQSSRYLVKRTGEKVFLECVQDMDHENMFWYRQDPGLGLRLIYFSYDVKMKEKGDIPEGYSVSREKKERFSLILESASTNQTSMYLCASRSGPDSNQPQHFGDGTRLSIL.

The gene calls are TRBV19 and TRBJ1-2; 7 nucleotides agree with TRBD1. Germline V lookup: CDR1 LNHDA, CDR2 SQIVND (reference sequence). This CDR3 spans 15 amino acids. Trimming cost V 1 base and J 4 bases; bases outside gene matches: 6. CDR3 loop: CASSIAGGVGYGYTF. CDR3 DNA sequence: TGTGCCAGTAGTATAGCAGGGGGAGTTGGCTATGGCTACACCTTC. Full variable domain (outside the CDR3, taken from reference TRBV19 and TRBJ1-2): DGGITQSPKYLFRKEGQNVTLSCEQNLNHDAMYWYRQDPGQGLRLIYYSQIVNDFQKGDIAEGYSVSREKKESFPLTVTSAQKNPTAFYLCASSIAGGVGYGYTFGSGTRLTVV.

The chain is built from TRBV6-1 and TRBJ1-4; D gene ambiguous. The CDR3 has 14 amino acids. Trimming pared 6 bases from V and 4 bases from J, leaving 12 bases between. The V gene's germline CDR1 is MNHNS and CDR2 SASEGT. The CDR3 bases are TGTGCCAGCAGGAGGAGGAGCTATAATGAAAAACTGTTTTTT. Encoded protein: CASRRRSYNEKLFF.

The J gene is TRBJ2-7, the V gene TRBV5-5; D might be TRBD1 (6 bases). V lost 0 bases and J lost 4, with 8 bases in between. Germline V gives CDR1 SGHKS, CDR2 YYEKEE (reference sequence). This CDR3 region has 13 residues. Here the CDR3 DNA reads TGTGCCAGCAGCTTGGGACAGGTTTACGAGCAGTACTTC. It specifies CASSLGQVYEQYF. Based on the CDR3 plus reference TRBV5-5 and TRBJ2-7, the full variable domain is DAGVTQSPTHLIKTRGQQVTLRCSPISGHKSVSWYQQVLGQGPQFIFQYYEKEERGRGNFPDRFSARQFPNYSSELNVNALLLGDSALYLCASSLGQVYEQYFGPGTRLTVT.

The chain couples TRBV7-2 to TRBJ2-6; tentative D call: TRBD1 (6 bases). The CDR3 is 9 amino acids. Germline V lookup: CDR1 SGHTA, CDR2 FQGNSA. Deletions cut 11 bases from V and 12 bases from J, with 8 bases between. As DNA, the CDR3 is TGTGCCGGGGGCAGCGTCCTGACTTTC. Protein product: CAGGSVLTF.

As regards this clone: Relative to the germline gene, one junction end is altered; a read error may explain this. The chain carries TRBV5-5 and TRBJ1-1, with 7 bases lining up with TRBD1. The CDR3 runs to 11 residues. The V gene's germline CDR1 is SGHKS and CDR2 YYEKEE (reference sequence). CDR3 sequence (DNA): TGTGCCAGCAGCTCGACAGGGTCCGGATGGTTT. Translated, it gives CASSSTGSGWF.

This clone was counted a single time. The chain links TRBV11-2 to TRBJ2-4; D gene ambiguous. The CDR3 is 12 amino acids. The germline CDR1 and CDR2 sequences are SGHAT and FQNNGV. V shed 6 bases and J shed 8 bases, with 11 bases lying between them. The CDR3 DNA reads TGTGCCAGCAGATTACAAGGAGACATTCAGTACTTC. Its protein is CASRLQGDIQYF.